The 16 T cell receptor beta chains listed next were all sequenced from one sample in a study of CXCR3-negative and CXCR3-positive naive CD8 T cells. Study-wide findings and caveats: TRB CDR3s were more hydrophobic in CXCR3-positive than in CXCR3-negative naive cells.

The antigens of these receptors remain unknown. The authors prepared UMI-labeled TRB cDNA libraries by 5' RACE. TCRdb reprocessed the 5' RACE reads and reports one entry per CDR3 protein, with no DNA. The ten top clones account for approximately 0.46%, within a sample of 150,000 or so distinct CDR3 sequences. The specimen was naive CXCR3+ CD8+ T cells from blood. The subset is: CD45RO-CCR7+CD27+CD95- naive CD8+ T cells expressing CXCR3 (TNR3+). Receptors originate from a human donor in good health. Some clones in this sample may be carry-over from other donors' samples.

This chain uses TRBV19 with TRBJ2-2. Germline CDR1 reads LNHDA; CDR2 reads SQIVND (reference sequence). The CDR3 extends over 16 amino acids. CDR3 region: CASSWITASNTGELFF. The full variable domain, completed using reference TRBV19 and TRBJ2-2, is DGGITQSPKYLFRKEGQNVTLSCEQNLNHDAMYWYRQDPGQGLRLIYYSQIVNDFQKGDIAEGYSVSREKKESFPLTVTSAQKNPTAFYLCASSWITASNTGELFFGEGSRLTVL.

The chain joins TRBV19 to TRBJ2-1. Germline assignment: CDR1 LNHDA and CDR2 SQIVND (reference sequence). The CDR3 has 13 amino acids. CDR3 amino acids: CASSLDQNNEQFF.

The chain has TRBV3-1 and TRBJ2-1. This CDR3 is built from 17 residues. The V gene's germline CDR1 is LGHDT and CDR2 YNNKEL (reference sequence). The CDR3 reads CASSQDEKGSSYNEQFF.

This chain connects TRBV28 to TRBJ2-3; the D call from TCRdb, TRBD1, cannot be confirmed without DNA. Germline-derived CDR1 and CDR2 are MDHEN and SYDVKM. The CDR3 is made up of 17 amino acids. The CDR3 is CASSLLSRRGGTDTQYF.

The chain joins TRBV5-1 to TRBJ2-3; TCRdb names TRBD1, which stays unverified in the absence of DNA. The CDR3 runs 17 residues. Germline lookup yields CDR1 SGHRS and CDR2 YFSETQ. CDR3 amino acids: CASMMRVLRGYCLAQYF. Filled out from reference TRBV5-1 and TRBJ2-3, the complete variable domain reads KAGVTQTPRYLIKTRGQQVTLSCSPISGHRSVSWYQQTPGQGLQFLFEYFSETQRNKGNFPGRFSGRQFSNSRSEMNVSTLELGDSALYLCASMMRVLRGYCLAQYFGPGTRLTVL.

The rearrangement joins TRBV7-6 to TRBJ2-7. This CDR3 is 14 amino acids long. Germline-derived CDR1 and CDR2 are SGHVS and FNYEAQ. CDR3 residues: CASSLIGSSYEQYF.

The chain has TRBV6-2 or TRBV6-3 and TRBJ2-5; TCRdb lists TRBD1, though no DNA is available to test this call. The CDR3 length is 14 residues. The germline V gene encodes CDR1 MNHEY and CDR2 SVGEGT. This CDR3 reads CASSYGSGAETQYF.

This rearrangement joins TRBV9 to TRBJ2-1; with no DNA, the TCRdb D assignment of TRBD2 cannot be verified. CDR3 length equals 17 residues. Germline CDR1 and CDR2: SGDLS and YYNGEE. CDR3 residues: CASSVGPSASSYNEQFF.

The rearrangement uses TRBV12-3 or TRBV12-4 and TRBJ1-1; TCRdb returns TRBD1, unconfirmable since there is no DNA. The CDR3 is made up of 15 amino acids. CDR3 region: CASSSYRGSDTEAFF.

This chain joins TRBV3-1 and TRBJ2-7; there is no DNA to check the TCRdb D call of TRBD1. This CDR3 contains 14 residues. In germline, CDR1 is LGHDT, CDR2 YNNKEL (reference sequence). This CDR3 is CASSQGQKNYEQYF.

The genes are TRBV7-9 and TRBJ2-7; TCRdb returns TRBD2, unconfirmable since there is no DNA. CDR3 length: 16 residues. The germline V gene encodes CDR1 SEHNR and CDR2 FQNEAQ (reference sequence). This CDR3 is CASSTPRLAGGYEQYF.

The CDR3 sequence: CASLNRARRHGYTF. The chain links TRBV2 to TRBJ1-2. This CDR3 region has 14 residues. Per germline, CDR1 SNHLY and CDR2 FYNNEI.

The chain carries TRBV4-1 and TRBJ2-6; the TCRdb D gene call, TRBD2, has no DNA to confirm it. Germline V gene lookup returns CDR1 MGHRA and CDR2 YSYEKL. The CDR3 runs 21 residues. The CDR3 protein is CASSQADGKLAGGPGANVLTF.

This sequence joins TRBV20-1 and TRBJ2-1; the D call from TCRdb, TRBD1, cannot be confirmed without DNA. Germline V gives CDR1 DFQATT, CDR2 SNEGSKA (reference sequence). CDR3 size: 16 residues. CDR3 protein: CSARDLGRGYYNEQFF.

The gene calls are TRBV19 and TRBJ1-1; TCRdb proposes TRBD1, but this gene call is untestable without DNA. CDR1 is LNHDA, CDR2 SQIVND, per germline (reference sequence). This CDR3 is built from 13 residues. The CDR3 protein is CASSIRAWSEAFF.

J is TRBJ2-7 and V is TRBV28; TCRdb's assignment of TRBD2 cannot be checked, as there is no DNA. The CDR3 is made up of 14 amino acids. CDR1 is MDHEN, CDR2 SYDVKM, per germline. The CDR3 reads CASSTITGIYEQYF.